The next 24 T cell receptor beta chains were all read from a single sample in a study of control samples from healthy donors and cancer patients (dated by TCRdb to 2019 to 2021). Library construction relied on the immunoSEQ multiplex PCR assay. As stored in TCRdb, this immuneACCESS dataset retains in-frame rearrangements with V and J assigned. A fraction of the clones does not appear; measured against another copy, unresolved V genes explain less than half of the discrepancy, and the remainder lacks a known reason. The sample yields some 130,000 clones; around nine tenths were counted once. The ten biggest clones cover 2% to 3% of the sample. Sequencing was done on a sample of blood. The receptors come from a man in his forties in good health.

The rearrangement joins TRBV27 to TRBJ1-2; no clear D gene. Per the germline V gene, CDR1 is MNHEY and CDR2 is SMNVEV (reference sequence). V lost 6 bases to trimming and J lost 2 bases, with 10 bases between them. The CDR3 has 13 residues. This CDR3 is CASSYDGNYGYTF. DNA for the CDR3: TGTGCCAGCAGCTATGACGGGAACTATGGCTACACCTTC.

The V gene is TRBV5-4, the J gene TRBJ1-1; the match to TRBD1 covers 9 bases. After removal of 4 bases from V and 2 bases from J, the junction contained 3 bases not matched to a gene. This CDR3 region has 14 residues. Germline CDR1 and CDR2: SGHNT and YYREEE (reference sequence). Here the CDR3 DNA reads TGTGCCAGCAGCAGACAGGGGGTAAACACTGAAGCTTTCTTT. Amino acids: CASSRQGVNTEAFF.

The chain employs TRBV11-2 and TRBJ2-5; D is unresolved. Germline CDR1 and CDR2: SGHAT and FQNNGV. V was pared by 5 bases and J by 5 bases, with 12 bases between. This CDR3 has 13 residues. CDR3 sequence reads: CASSRGRTETQYF. The CDR3 DNA is TGTGCCAGCAGCCGCGGTCGAACCGAGACCCAGTACTTC.

The chain carries TRBV15 and TRBJ1-4; weak D call: TRBD1 (6 bases). The CDR3 loop spans 16 amino acids. Per germline, CDR1 LNHNV and CDR2 YYDKDF (reference sequence). The V and J ends lost 0 bases and 4 bases respectively, with 12 bases between them. CDR3 protein: CATSRDRGGGNEKLFF. The CDR3 DNA is TGTGCCACCAGCAGAGATAGAGGGGGTGGTAATGAAAAACTGTTTTTT.

The J gene is TRBJ1-1, the V gene TRBV10-3; a possible D gene is TRBD1 (5 bases). The germline gives CDR1 ENHRY, CDR2 SYGVKD. This CDR3 contains 18 residues. Deletions cut 0 bases from V and 2 bases from J, with 19 bases between. CDR3 residues: CAISESMGRGGLNTEAFF. CDR3 DNA: TGTGCCATCAGTGAGTCGATGGGGCGGGGAGGTTTAAACACTGAAGCTTTCTTT.

The chain uses TRBV4-2 and TRBJ2-3, with D unclear. V was shortened by 4 bases and J by 2 bases, with 19 bases between the two germline ends. The CDR3 consists of 17 residues. Germline V lookup: CDR1 LGHNA, CDR2 YNFKEQ. This CDR3 is CASSPQDSPQNTDTQYF. CDR3 DNA sequence: TGTGCCAGCAGCCCTCAAGATTCCCCCCAAAACACAGATACGCAGTATTTT.

This sequence joins TRBV28 and TRBJ2-5, with TRBD2 matching over 7 bases. V was pared by 6 bases and J by 4 bases, with 5 bases of the junction left unmatched. Germline V lookup: CDR1 MDHEN, CDR2 SYDVKM. This CDR3 is built from 13 residues. Written as DNA, the CDR3 is TGTGCCAGCAGCCTTTCGGGGGGAGAGACCCAGTACTTC. It specifies CASSLSGGETQYF.

The chain employs TRBV19 and TRBJ2-2; no clear D. V was pared by 7 bases and J by 3 bases, with 15 bases between. This CDR3 is built from 15 residues. Germline V gene sequence: CDR1 LNHDA, CDR2 SQIVND (reference sequence). CDR3 nucleotides: TGTGCCAGTATCCCGGATCGACTTCACACCGGGGAGCTGTTTTTT. Its translation is CASIPDRLHTGELFF.

The chain combines TRBV7-9 with TRBJ2-1, with 12 bases identical to TRBD2. This CDR3 contains 16 residues. The V segment lost 2 bases and the J segment 3 bases; nucleotides outside the gene matches: 2. CDR1 is SEHNR, CDR2 FQNEAQ, per germline (reference sequence). CDR3 DNA sequence: TGTGCCAGCAGCTTACAACTAGCGGGGGGCTACAATGAGCAGTTCTTC. Protein product: CASSLQLAGGYNEQFF.

On this clone itself: This CDR3 is also generated by other DNA sequences in the sample. The chain links TRBV5-1 to TRBJ2-3; no clear D. The germline gives CDR1 SGHRS, CDR2 YFSETQ. Trimming took off 1 base at V and 5 bases at J, with 5 bases between the two ends. This CDR3 contains 12 residues. CDR3 residues: CASSLSRDTQYF. The DNA for the CDR3 is TGCGCCAGCAGCTTGTCAAGAGATACGCAGTATTTT.

V is TRBV2 and J is TRBJ2-5; weak D call: TRBD2 (6 bases). The V gene lost 0 bases and the J gene lost 1 base, with 12 bases spanning the gap. Germline V gene sequence: CDR1 SNHLY, CDR2 FYNNEI. CDR3 size: 16 residues. Here the CDR3 DNA reads TGTGCCAGCAGTGAAGCGCGCGGGGCTTTCCAAGAGACCCAGTACTTC. This sequence encodes CASSEARGAFQETQYF.

This chain uses TRBV18 with TRBJ2-3; D remains unclear. Germline V CDR1 and CDR2: KGHSH, LQKENI. Trimming took 3 bases from V and 4 from J, leaving 5 bases between them. There are 12 residues in the CDR3. Written as DNA, the CDR3 is TGTGCCAGCTCACCCTCGTCAGATACGCAGTATTTT. Its translation: CASSPSSDTQYF.

The chain employs TRBV6-5 and TRBJ1-1; D remains ambiguous. V lost 6 bases, J lost 6 bases, and 14 bases lay in between. The CDR3 covers 13 residues. Germline-derived CDR1 and CDR2 are MNHEY and SVGAGI. CDR3 in DNA: TGTGCCAGCAGCCAGATCGGCGTCTCTGAAGCTTTCTTT. This gives the protein CASSQIGVSEAFF.

This chain links TRBV5-1 with TRBJ1-3; weak D call: TRBD1 (5 bases). Trimming took 4 bases from V and 4 from J, leaving 12 bases between them. Germline V gives CDR1 SGHRS, CDR2 YFSETQ. The CDR3 contains 14 residues. CDR3 residues: CASSREGVGNTIYF. DNA for the CDR3: TGCGCCAGCAGCCGGGAAGGGGTCGGAAACACCATATATTTT.

This chain joins TRBV10-1 and TRBJ2-7; TRBD1 might be the D (6 bases). Germline V CDR1 and CDR2: WNHNN, SYGVQD (reference sequence). V was clipped by 0 bases and J by 6 bases, with 12 bases between them. The CDR3 has 14 residues. CDR3 protein: CASSESIIGGEQYF. The CDR3 DNA is TGCGCCAGCAGTGAGTCGATCATAGGGGGCGAGCAGTACTTC.

The gene calls are TRBV4-1 and TRBJ1-2; D gene ambiguous. The CDR3 has 14 amino acids. Germline V lookup: CDR1 MGHRA, CDR2 YSYEKL. V was cut by 0 bases and J by 4 bases, with 9 bases left in between. DNA for the CDR3: TGCGCCAGCAGCCAAGAAAAGGGTACCTATGGCTACACCTTC. Translated: CASSQEKGTYGYTF.

The CDR3 bases are TGTGCCAGCAGCTTAGGCCTCAACAGGGTCGCAGATACGCAGTATTTT. Protein sequence: CASSLGLNRVADTQYF. The chain joins TRBV7-3 to TRBJ2-3; D possibly corresponds to TRBD1 (6 bases). This CDR3 has 16 residues. Germline V CDR1 and CDR2: SGHTA, FQGTGA. V was shortened by 2 bases and J by 4 bases, with 16 bases between the two germline ends.

With respect to this clone: The sample has other DNA sequences that encode this CDR3 too. The chain employs TRBV27 and TRBJ1-2; 9 nucleotides agree with TRBD1. Germline values: CDR1 MNHEY, CDR2 SMNVEV (reference sequence). CDR3 size: 14 residues. Unmatched junction bases numbered 4, after V lost 6 bases and J lost 2 bases. CDR3 amino acids: CASRRTGGNYGYTF. CDR3 DNA sequence: TGTGCCAGCAGGAGAACAGGGGGCAACTATGGCTACACCTTC.

The chain joins TRBV5-1 to TRBJ2-7; 8 nucleotides align to TRBD1. CDR3 length: 15 amino acids. The ends lost 4 bases at V and 6 bases at J; junction bases unmatched: 12. Germline V gene sequence: CDR1 SGHRS, CDR2 YFSETQ. The CDR3 nucleotides read TGCGCCAGCAGCCCATCCGGGACAGGACTCTCCGAGCAGTACTTC. It yields the protein CASSPSGTGLSEQYF.

The rearrangement links TRBV7-3 to TRBJ1-2; possible D gene TRBD1, 5 bases. Looked up from germline, CDR1 is SGHTA and CDR2 is FQGTGA. The CDR3 is 13 residues long. Trimming shortened V by 5 bases and J by 4 bases, and 11 bases separated the two germline ends. CDR3 nucleotides: TGTGCCAGCAGCGAAAGGGGAGGCTATGGCTACACCTTC. As protein: CASSERGGYGYTF.

The V gene is TRBV30, the J gene TRBJ2-7; 10 nucleotides agree with TRBD2. Losses at the gene ends were 4 bases for V and 2 bases for J; bases not matched to a gene: 5. Per germline, CDR1 GTSNPN and CDR2 SVGIG (reference sequence). This CDR3 is built from 14 residues. CDR3 amino acids: CAWTGLAPAYEQYF. In DNA form, the CDR3 reads TGTGCCTGGACGGGACTAGCGCCGGCCTACGAGCAGTACTTC.

The chain employs TRBV19 and TRBJ1-2; tentative D call: TRBD1 (6 bases). V gave up 5 bases and J gave up 0 bases, with 10 bases separating them. This CDR3 comprises 14 residues. The germline V gene encodes CDR1 LNHDA and CDR2 SQIVND (reference sequence). The DNA for the CDR3 is TGTGCCAGTAGTCCGTGGACAGCTAACTATGGCTACACCTTC. Residues: CASSPWTANYGYTF. Based on the CDR3 plus reference TRBV19 and TRBJ1-2, the full variable domain is DGGITQSPKYLFRKEGQNVTLSCEQNLNHDAMYWYRQDPGQGLRLIYYSQIVNDFQKGDIAEGYSVSREKKESFPLTVTSAQKNPTAFYLCASSPWTANYGYTFGSGTRLTVV.

This rearrangement joins TRBV10-1 to TRBJ1-5; TRBD1 is a possible D gene (6 bases). Germline values: CDR1 WNHNN, CDR2 SYGVQD (reference sequence). Deletions cut 0 bases from V and 9 bases from J, with 21 bases between. CDR3 length: 17 residues. The CDR3 DNA is TGCGCCAGCAGTGAGTCCCGCAGGGGCAGGCCAACGCGGCCCCAGCATTTT. Its translation is CASSESRRGRPTRPQHF.

V gene TRBV12-3 or TRBV12-4 combines with J gene TRBJ2-2, with D possibly being TRBD2 (6 bases). V was pared by 5 bases and J by 13 bases, with 17 bases between. The CDR3 extends over 13 amino acids. The DNA for the CDR3 is TGTGCCAGCAGTACAGGCTCGGGGGTACGGCTGTTTTTT. Protein product: CASSTGSGVRLFF.